Listed here are 19 T cell receptor beta chains from one sample, sequenced in a study of human T cells and chemical hapten exposure. Described time point: patch test 1, 2 weeks after DPC sensitization. Treatment described: therapeutic diphenylcyclopropenone sensitization with weekly scalp DPC. TCRdb re-analysed the RACE reads in MiXCR, keeping a single row per CDR3 protein. The sample includes under 450,000 distinct CDR3 sequences, 4.8% of them seen just once. The specimen comprised whole blood, sampled in connection with sensitization to the hapten diphenylcyclopropenone (DPC). The origin of the receptors is a woman aged 45-65 years with alopecia areata. Some clones in this sample may be carry-over from other donors' samples.

At least ten counts were recorded for this clonotype. The chain uses TRBV6-2 or TRBV6-3 and TRBJ2-3; no clear D. The germline V gene has CDR1 MNHEY and CDR2 SVGEGT. V lost 6 bases and J lost 2, with 15 bases in between. The CDR3 has 15 residues. This CDR3 reads CASSPLEFTTDTQYF. CDR3 coding DNA: TGTGCCAGCAGCCCTTTGGAGTTTACCACAGATACGCAGTATTTT.

This clonotype was detected a few times. The chain recombines TRBV12-3 or TRBV12-4 with TRBJ1-2; perhaps TRBD1 as D (6 bases). V was clipped by 3 bases and J by 3 bases, with 8 bases between them. The CDR3 is made up of 13 amino acids. The CDR3 is CASSFRTDYGYTF. CDR3 nucleotide sequence: TGTGCCAGCAGTTTCCGGACAGACTATGGCTACACCTTC.

V is TRBV3-1 and J is TRBJ1-6; D gene uncertain. Germline V lookup: CDR1 LGHDT, CDR2 YNNKEL (reference sequence). This CDR3 contains 12 residues. Trimming shortened V by 7 bases and J by 10 bases, and 11 bases separated the two germline ends. DNA for the CDR3: TGTGCCAGCAACCTACCCGGGTCACCCCTCCACTTT. Residues: CASNLPGSPLHF.

This clonotype was counted many times. The genes are TRBV3-1 and TRBJ2-5; TRBD2 matches 7 bases. J gave up 2 bases and V 3 bases, and 3 bases lay outside the gene matches. CDR1 and CDR2 (germline): LGHDT, YNNKEL (reference sequence). The CDR3 is made up of 14 amino acids. The DNA of the CDR3 is TGTGCCAGCAGCCAGGCTAGCGGACAAGAGACCCAGTACTTC. It codes for CASSQASGQETQYF.

About this clonotype itself: This clone may be a read error of a much larger clone one base away. The rearrangement links TRBV29-1 to TRBJ1-2, with a possible D match to TRBD1 (5 bases). This CDR3 is 13 amino acids long. V was pared by 4 bases and J by 2 bases, with 11 bases between. Per germline, CDR1 SQVTM and CDR2 ANQGSEA. The CDR3 protein is CSVGKGLNYGYTF. The CDR3 DNA follows: TGCAGCGTTGGAAAGGGGCTGAACTATGGCTACACCTTC.

The chain carries TRBV29-1 and TRBJ2-3, with TRBD2 matching over 8 bases. The germline V gene has CDR1 SQVTM and CDR2 ANQGSEA. The V gene end was trimmed by 4 bases and the J gene end by 1 base; junction bases not matched to a gene: 1. CDR3 length: 13 residues. The CDR3 sequence is CSVVLAGTDTQYF. As DNA, the CDR3 is TGCAGCGTTGTACTAGCGGGCACAGATACGCAGTATTTT.

The V gene is TRBV9, the J gene TRBJ2-3; TRBD2 matches at 8 bases. This CDR3 is built from 17 residues. Germline assignment: CDR1 SGDLS and CDR2 YYNGEE. V lost 0 bases, J lost 4 bases, and 10 bases stayed unmatched. DNA for the CDR3: TGTGCCAGCAGCGTAGCTGTTCGCGGGGGGATGTCAGATACGCAGTATTTT. Translating it yields CASSVAVRGGMSDTQYF.

This clonotype was detected only a few times. The V call is TRBV5-4, the J call TRBJ2-5; D call uncertain. Germline-derived CDR1 and CDR2 are SGHNT and YYREEE (reference sequence). There are 14 residues in the CDR3. V shed 4 bases and J shed 2 bases, with 12 bases lying between them. CDR3 coding DNA: TGTGCCAGCAGCCATGTGACTGATCAAGAGACCCAGTACTTC. This gives the protein CASSHVTDQETQYF. The variable domain in full, with the rest retrieved from reference TRBV5-4 and TRBJ2-5, is ETGVTQSPTHLIKTRGQQVTLRCSSQSGHNTVSWYQQALGQGPQFIFQYYREEENGRGNFPPRFSGLQFPNYSSELNVNALELDDSALYLCASSHVTDQETQYFGPGTRLLVL.

Many counts were recorded for this clonotype. CDR3 sequence (DNA): TGCGCCAGCAGCTTGGGCTCCGGGCCCAGCAATCAGCCCCAGCATTTT. Translated: CASSLGSGPSNQPQHF. The chain employs TRBV5-1 and TRBJ1-5, with D hard to call. This CDR3 region has 16 residues. V dropped 0 bases and J dropped 1 base, with 11 bases sitting between them. Germline-derived CDR1 and CDR2 are SGHRS and YFSETQ.

This clonotype was detected ten times or more. This chain joins TRBV5-6 and TRBJ2-2; no clear D. With 0 bases removed from V and 3 bases from J, the gap between germline ends came to 12 bases. From germline, CDR1 is SGHDT and CDR2 YYEEEE. There are 16 residues in the CDR3. The CDR3 nucleotides read TGTGCCAGCAGCTTGGCTAGTAACTACTACACCGGGGAGCTGTTTTTT. It yields the protein CASSLASNYYTGELFF.

The genes are TRBV10-3 and TRBJ2-7, with TRBD2 matching over 12 bases. The ends lost 6 bases at V and 4 bases at J; junction bases unmatched: 1. The V gene's germline CDR1 is ENHRY and CDR2 SYGVKD. The CDR3 spans 13 residues. The CDR3 DNA reads TGTGCCATCAGAGGGACTAGCGGGTACGAGCAGTACTTC. Amino acid sequence: CAIRGTSGYEQYF.

This clonotype was seen ten or more times. In nucleotides, the CDR3 is TGTGCCAGCAGCCCCGTCGGGGGGAATTCACCCCTCCACTTT. Protein: CASSPVGGNSPLHF. V gene TRBV7-6 combines with J gene TRBJ1-6, with D tentatively TRBD1 (5 bases). The CDR3 runs 14 residues. V lost 5 bases, J lost 7 bases, and 12 bases lay in between. Germline CDR1 is SGHVS and CDR2 is FNYEAQ. Together with reference TRBV7-6 and TRBJ1-6, the CDR3 gives the full variable domain: GAGVSQSPRYKVTKRGQDVALRCDPISGHVSLYWYRQALGQGPEFLTYFNYEAQQDKSGLPNDRFSAERPEGSISTLTIQRTEQRDSAMYRCASSPVGGNSPLHFGNGTRLTVT.

This clonotype came up many times. This chain uses TRBV7-9 with TRBJ2-6, with D possibly matching TRBD1 (5 bases). V shed 1 base and J shed 2 bases, with 12 bases lying between them. Germline lookup yields CDR1 SEHNR and CDR2 FQNEAQ (reference sequence). The CDR3 spans 17 residues. In nucleotides, the CDR3 is TGTGCCAGCAGCTTAGGGCCCCCAGGGACTGGGGCCAACGTCCTGACTTTC. Translation gives CASSLGPPGTGANVLTF.

This clonotype has ten or more counts. The genes are TRBV3-1 and TRBJ1-2; the D is unclear. The CDR3 is 14 amino acids. The germline gives CDR1 LGHDT, CDR2 YNNKEL (reference sequence). V dropped 3 bases and J dropped 4 bases, with 12 bases sitting between them. CDR3 DNA sequence: TGTGCCAGCAGCCATCTTGGGGAGGTCTATGGCTACACCTTC. Its protein product is CASSHLGEVYGYTF.

Ten or more counts support this clonotype. V and J are TRBV7-9 and TRBJ2-4, with TRBD1 matching 7 bases. Germline V lookup: CDR1 SEHNR, CDR2 FQNEAQ (reference sequence). The CDR3 runs to 17 residues. V shed 5 bases, J shed 0 bases, and the junction held 10 bases outside the gene matches. The CDR3 coding sequence is TGTGCCAGCAGCCAGAGGGGACAGTCCCTAGCCAAAAACATTCAGTACTTC. Encoded protein: CASSQRGQSLAKNIQYF.

This clonotype was observed many times. This sequence joins TRBV10-3 and TRBJ2-1; 8 nucleotides align to TRBD1. The J segment lost 7 bases and the V segment lost 2 bases, leaving 19 bases of the junction unmatched. The CDR3 has 19 amino acids. Germline lookup yields CDR1 ENHRY and CDR2 SYGVKD. The CDR3 coding sequence is TGTGCCATCAGTGAGCAAAGACAGGGGACCGTAAGGGAAAAAAATGAGCAGTTCTTC. It codes for CAISEQRQGTVREKNEQFF.

This clonotype was counted ten times or more. V is TRBV2 and J is TRBJ1-1; possibly TRBD1 for D (6 bases). Germline lookup yields CDR1 SNHLY and CDR2 FYNNEI. The CDR3 is made up of 15 amino acids. The ends were cut back, 11 bases at V and 3 bases at J, with 22 bases in the middle. This CDR3 is CAVPLGGTGYTEAFF. CDR3 bases: TGTGCCGTCCCCCTTGGGGGAACAGGGTACACTGAAGCTTTCTTT.

This clonotype was seen ten or more times. The V gene is TRBV6-5, the J gene TRBJ2-3; D ambiguous. Trimming took off 10 bases at V and 6 bases at J, with 11 bases between the two ends. Germline V gene lookup returns CDR1 MNHEY and CDR2 SVGAGI. This CDR3 region has 11 residues. The CDR3: CATSRVDTQYF. In DNA form, the CDR3 reads TGTGCCACCTCTCGGGTGGATACGCAGTATTTT.

This clonotype was counted at least ten times. This chain links TRBV12-3 or TRBV12-4 with TRBJ2-6; TRBD1 agrees at 11 bases. The CDR3 consists of 19 residues. V was pared by 6 bases and J by 1 base, with 11 bases of the junction left unmatched. DNA of the CDR3: TGTGCCAGCAGCTCTAATACCGGGACAGGGGGATCTGGGGCCAACGTCCTGACTTTC. It codes for CASSSNTGTGGSGANVLTF.